This T cell receptor beta chain was profiled in a study of blood T cell repertoires in COVID-19. About the study: Samples representing acute and convalescent COVID-19 were sourced from the United States, Italy and Spain. The cDNA or gDNA used as material had been derived from T cells, B-cell-depleted T cells, or PBMCs.

Clones were read by immunoSEQ multiplex PCR, and TCRdb kept only the in-frame ones, dropping some. The sample consists of hundreds of thousands of clones, roughly 88% of them appearing once. Germline-derived CDR1 and CDR2 are MGHRA and YSYEKL. The CDR3 sequence is 12 residues long. V lost 4 bases, J lost 10 bases, and 3 bases stayed unmatched. The TCR was taken from a woman aged 25 to 39 with active or convalescent COVID-19. Sequencing used peripheral blood. The rearrangement uses TRBV4-1 and TRBJ2-1, with 8 bases identical to TRBD2. This CDR3 is CASSLLAGEQFF. CDR3 sequence (DNA): TGCGCCAGCAGCCTATTAGCGGGAGAGCAGTTCTTC.